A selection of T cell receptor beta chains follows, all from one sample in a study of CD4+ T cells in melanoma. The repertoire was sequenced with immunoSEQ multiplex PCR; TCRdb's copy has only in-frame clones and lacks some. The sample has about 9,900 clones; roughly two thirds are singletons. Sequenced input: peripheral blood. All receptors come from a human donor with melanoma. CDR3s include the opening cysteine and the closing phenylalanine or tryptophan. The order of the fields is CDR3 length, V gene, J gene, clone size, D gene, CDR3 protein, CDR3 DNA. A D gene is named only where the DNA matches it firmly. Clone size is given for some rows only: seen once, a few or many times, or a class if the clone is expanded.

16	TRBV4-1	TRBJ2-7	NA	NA	CASSQHSGTGYYEQYF	TGCGCCAGCAGCCAACACTCCGGGACTGGCTACTACGAGCAGTACTTC
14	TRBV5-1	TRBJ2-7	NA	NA	CASSLQGTTYEQYF	TGCGCCAGCAGCTTGCAGGGGACCACCTACGAGCAGTACTTC
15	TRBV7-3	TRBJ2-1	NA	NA	CASSLTAGRVNEQFF	TGTGCCAGCAGCTTAACTGCAGGCCGCGTAAATGAGCAGTTCTTC
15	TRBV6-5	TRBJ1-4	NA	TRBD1	CASSYRQGANEKLFF	TGTGCCAGCAGTTACCGGCAGGGGGCTAATGAAAAACTGTTTTTT
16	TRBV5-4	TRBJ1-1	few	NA	CASSPDQESMDTEAFF	TGTGCCAGCAGCCCGGATCAGGAGAGTATGGACACTGAAGCTTTCTTT
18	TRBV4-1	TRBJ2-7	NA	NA	CASSQDRWDTTSSGEQYF	TGCGCCAGCAGCCAAGATAGGTGGGACACTACAAGTTCGGGCGAGCAGTACTTC
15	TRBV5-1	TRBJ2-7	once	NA	CASSLMQGSSYEQYF	TGCGCCAGCAGCTTGATGCAGGGCAGCTCCTACGAGCAGTACTTC
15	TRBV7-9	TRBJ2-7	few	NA	CASSSSGSNSYEQYF	TGTGCCAGCAGCTCGTCCGGGTCGAACTCCTACGAGCAGTACTTC
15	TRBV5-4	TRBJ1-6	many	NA	CASSSLRDTTSPLHF	TGTGCCAGCAGCTCACTCCGGGACACCACATCACCCCTCCACTTT
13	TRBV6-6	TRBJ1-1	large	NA	CASSWVVNTEAFF	TGTGCCAGCAGTTGGGTGGTAAACACTGAAGCTTTCTTT
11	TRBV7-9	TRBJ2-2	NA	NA	CASKGTGELFF	TGTGCCAGTAAGGGGACCGGGGAGCTGTTTTTT
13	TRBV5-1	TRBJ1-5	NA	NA	CASSLEGYQPQHF	TGCGCCAGCAGCTTGGAGGGTTATCAGCCCCAGCATTTT
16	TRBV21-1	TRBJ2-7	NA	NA	CASSATGLADSYEQYF	TGTGCCAGCAGCGCGACGGGACTAGCGGACTCCTACGAGCAGTACTTC
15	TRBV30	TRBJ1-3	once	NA	CAWRVGGPSGNTIYF	TGTGCCTGGAGAGTAGGGGGGCCCTCTGGAAACACCATATATTTT
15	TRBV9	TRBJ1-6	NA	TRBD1	CASSVAGQGGSPLHF	TGTGCCAGCAGCGTAGCCGGACAGGGGGGCTCACCCCTCCACTTT
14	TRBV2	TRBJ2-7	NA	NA	CASSGTRPRARGYF	TGTGCCAGCAGTGGAACCAGGCCCAGGGCCCGAGGGTACTTC
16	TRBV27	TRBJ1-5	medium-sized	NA	CASSLKGEVRNQPQHF	TGTGCCAGCAGTTTAAAAGGGGAGGTGCGCAATCAGCCCCAGCATTTT
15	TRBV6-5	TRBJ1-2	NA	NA	CASSYSQNANYGYTF	TGTGCCAGCAGTTACTCTCAGAATGCTAACTATGGCTACACCTTC
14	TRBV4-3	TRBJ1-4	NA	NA	CASSQERTNEKLFF	TGCGCCAGCAGCCAAGAAAGGACGAATGAAAAACTGTTTTTT
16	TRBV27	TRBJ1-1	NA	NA	CASSLSILQTGAEAFF	TGTGCCAGCAGTTTATCGATCCTACAGACGGGGGCTGAAGCTTTCTTT
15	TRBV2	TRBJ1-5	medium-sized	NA	CASSPQGYSNQPQHF	TGTGCCAGCAGTCCCCAGGGATATAGCAATCAGCCCCAGCATTTT
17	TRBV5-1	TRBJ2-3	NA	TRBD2	CASSLAGSGSSTDTQYF	TGCGCCAGCAGCTTGGCAGGTAGCGGGAGCTCCACAGATACGCAGTATTTT
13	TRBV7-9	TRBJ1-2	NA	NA	CASSLEGWGGYTF	TGTGCCAGCAGCTTAGAGGGATGGGGTGGCTACACCTTC
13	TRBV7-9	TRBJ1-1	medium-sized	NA	CASSLDQGAEAFF	TGTGCCAGCAGCTTAGACCAAGGGGCTGAAGCTTTCTTT
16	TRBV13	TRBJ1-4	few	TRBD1	CASSAQLDRDREKLFF	TGTGCCAGCAGCGCCCAATTAGACAGGGATCGGGAAAAACTGTTTTTT
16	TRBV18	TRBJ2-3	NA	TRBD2	CASSLLGLAGTDTQYF	TGTGCCAGCTCACTTCTCGGACTAGCGGGAACAGATACGCAGTATTTT
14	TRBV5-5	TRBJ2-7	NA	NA	CASSWDIRAYEQYF	TGTGCCAGCAGCTGGGATATAAGGGCCTACGAGCAGTACTTC
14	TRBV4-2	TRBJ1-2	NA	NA	CASSQDNGEVGYTF	TGTGCCAGCAGCCAAGATAACGGAGAGGTCGGCTACACCTTC
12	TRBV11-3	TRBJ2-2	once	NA	CASSLGTGELFF	TGTGCCAGCAGCTTAGGTACCGGGGAGCTGTTTTTT